This is a list of T cell receptor beta chains from one sample in a study of CD8 T cells in ankylosing spondylitis. MiXCR, run by TCRdb on the 5' RACE reads, gives a single entry per CDR3 protein. The sample carries 180,000 or so distinct CDR3 sequences, roughly 11% recorded once. The sequencing sample was made of blood, either unsorted or a sorted T cell fraction (not recorded which). These receptors were obtained from a male donor with ankylosing spondylitis or in good health (not recorded which). Each CDR3 is given with its conserved first and last residue. D genes are given only for firm matches. Clone size is stated in some rows and not others, as once, few, many or a class when expanded.

j_gene	v_gene	len	d_gene	abundance	CDR3nt	CDR3aa
TRBJ1-4	TRBV12-3/TRBV12-4	15	TRBD1	many	TGTGCCAGCAGTTTAGAGGACAGGGAGGTTGAAAAACTGTTTTTT	CASSLEDREVEKLFF
TRBJ1-4	TRBV29-1	14	TRBD1	many	TGCAGCGTTGCCAGGGGGCCGGCTAATGAAAAACTGTTTTTT	CSVARGPANEKLFF
TRBJ1-6	TRBV5-1	14	NA	many	TGCGCCAGCAGACTCGCAGGGGAGGAATCACCCCTCCACTTT	CASRLAGEESPLHF
TRBJ2-3	TRBV4-3	20	TRBD2	NA	TGCGCCAGCAGCCAAGGGGGGGCTAGCGGGGATTCTGCTAGCACAGATACGCAGTATTTT	CASSQGGASGDSASTDTQYF
TRBJ2-1	TRBV3-1	14	NA	many	TGTGCCAGCAGCCAAGATAGAGTGGAAAATGAGCAGTTCTTC	CASSQDRVENEQFF
TRBJ2-7	TRBV5-1	14	TRBD1	few	TGCGCCAGCAGCCCCCGGGACAGCCTTTACGAGCAGTACTTC	CASSPRDSLYEQYF
TRBJ2-1	TRBV19	16	NA	many	TGTGCCAGTAGTATAAGTCGGGCCCCTCCATACAATGAGCAGTTCTTC	CASSISRAPPYNEQFF
TRBJ2-7	TRBV27	14	NA	NA	TGTGCCAGCAGTTTACAGGCAGGGGACTACGAGCAGTACTTC	CASSLQAGDYEQYF
TRBJ2-5	TRBV7-7	16	TRBD2	many	TGTGCCAGCAGCTTACGAGCTAGCGGGAGGGGAAAGACCCAGTACTTC	CASSLRASGRGKTQYF
TRBJ1-1	TRBV6-1	15	NA	many	TGTGCCAGCACCAAACAGTTGGGGTTTCACACTGAAGCTTTCTTT	CASTKQLGFHTEAFF
TRBJ2-1	TRBV12-3/TRBV12-4	13	NA	many	TGTGCCAGCAGTTTATTTACATACAATGAGCAGTTCTTC	CASSLFTYNEQFF
TRBJ2-4	TRBV11-2	17	TRBD2	NA	TGTGCCAGCAGCTTAATGGTAGCGGGGGGCCTCGGAAACATTCAGTACTTC	CASSLMVAGGLGNIQYF
TRBJ2-1	TRBV5-1	15	TRBD2	many	TGCGCCAGCAGCTTAGAAGCGGGAGGGCCGGATGAGCAGTTCTTC	CASSLEAGGPDEQFF
TRBJ2-3	TRBV18	14	TRBD1	many	TGTGCCAGCTCCCGACAGGGGGCTGAAGATACGCAGTATTTT	CASSRQGAEDTQYF
TRBJ2-3	TRBV5-1	15	NA	few	TGCGCCAGCAGTAGTGGTTCACAGGGTACGGATACGCAGTATTTT	CASSSGSQGTDTQYF
TRBJ2-5	TRBV7-8	18	TRBD2	many	TGTGCCAGCAGCACCCGACTAGCGGGGGCCGCGTACCAAGAGACCCAGTACTTC	CASSTRLAGAAYQETQYF
TRBJ2-3	TRBV20-1	14	NA	many	TGCAGTGCTAGAGTCGGGGAGTGGAGGCATACGCAGTATTTT	CSARVGEWRHTQYF
TRBJ2-7	TRBV5-6	14	TRBD2	few	TGTGCCAGCAGCTTGGGAGCGGGGGGTTACGAGCAGTACTTC	CASSLGAGGYEQYF
TRBJ1-5	TRBV7-2	15	TRBD1	NA	TGTGCCAGCAGCCGACAGGGACTAGAAAATCAGCCCCAGCATTTT	CASSRQGLENQPQHF
TRBJ2-3	TRBV5-1	18	TRBD2	many	TGCGCCAGCAGCCCGGGACTAGCGGGGGGGGCTGGCACAGATACGCAGTATTTT	CASSPGLAGGAGTDTQYF
TRBJ2-7	TRBV5-1	16	TRBD2	many	TGCGCCAGCAGCTTGGTTGGGACTAGCGGGAGGAGCGAGCAGTACTTC	CASSLVGTSGRSEQYF
TRBJ2-7	TRBV5-1	14	NA	many	TGCGCCAGCAGCTTTGGTCAGGGGAGCTACGAGCAGTACTTC	CASSFGQGSYEQYF
TRBJ1-1	TRBV7-2	15	NA	few	TGTGCCAGCAGCTTTAACAGTAACGGAAACACTGAAGCTTTCTTT	CASSFNSNGNTEAFF
TRBJ2-4	TRBV6-1	14	NA	many	TGTGCCAGCAGTCCCGGGGGAACCAAAAACATTCAGTACTTC	CASSPGGTKNIQYF
TRBJ1-1	TRBV29-1	12	TRBD1	many	TGCAGCGCCGGACAGGGGAACACTGAAGCTTTCTTT	CSAGQGNTEAFF
TRBJ2-5	TRBV5-1	15	NA	many	TGCGCCAGCAGCTTCGGACAGACAATCCAAGAGACCCAGTACTTC	CASSFGQTIQETQYF
TRBJ2-1	TRBV5-1	18	TRBD2	few	TGCGCCAGCAGCTTGGGGGGCCCCAGCGGGAGGGCCATCAATGAGCAGTTCTTC	CASSLGGPSGRAINEQFF
TRBJ2-1	TRBV20-1	14	NA	many	TGCAGTGCACCCTCGGACTCGGGGGACAATGAGCAGTTCTTC	CSAPSDSGDNEQFF
TRBJ1-1	TRBV5-5	14	TRBD1	few	TGTGCCAGCAGCCTACAGGGGCCCATTGCACCCGCTTTCTTT	CASSLQGPIAPAFF
TRBJ2-7	TRBV7-9	13	NA	NA	TGTGCCAGCAGCTTGCCTCGGGTACCCGAGCAGTACTTC	CASSLPRVPEQYF
TRBJ2-3	TRBV12-3/TRBV12-4	14	NA	NA	TGTGCCAGCAGTTTAGCGCACCCTACAGATACGCAGTATTTT	CASSLAHPTDTQYF
TRBJ2-7	TRBV12-3/TRBV12-4	14	TRBD1	many	TGTGCCAGCAGGTTGGGACAGGGTGTTTACGAGCAGTACTTC	CASRLGQGVYEQYF
TRBJ1-6	TRBV10-3	14	NA	many	TGTGCCATCAGTGAGGTAGAAATCAATTCACCCCTCCACTTT	CAISEVEINSPLHF
TRBJ1-4	TRBV7-2	16	NA	NA	TGTGCCAGCAGCCCGGGGGCCGCTCGAACTAATGAAAAACTGTTTTTT	CASSPGAARTNEKLFF
TRBJ1-4	TRBV5-6	15	NA	NA	TGTGCCAGCAGCCCCAATAGCGGGGGCGATGAAAAACTGTTTTTT	CASSPNSGGDEKLFF
TRBJ2-2	TRBV19	16	NA	NA	TGTGCCAGTAGTATCCAGGGGACCCAAGCCCCCGGGGAGCTGTTTTTT	CASSIQGTQAPGELFF
TRBJ2-5	TRBV7-7	15	NA	NA	TGTGCCAGCAGTTCAACCCCCAGCGGCCAAGAGACCCAGTACTTC	CASSSTPSGQETQYF